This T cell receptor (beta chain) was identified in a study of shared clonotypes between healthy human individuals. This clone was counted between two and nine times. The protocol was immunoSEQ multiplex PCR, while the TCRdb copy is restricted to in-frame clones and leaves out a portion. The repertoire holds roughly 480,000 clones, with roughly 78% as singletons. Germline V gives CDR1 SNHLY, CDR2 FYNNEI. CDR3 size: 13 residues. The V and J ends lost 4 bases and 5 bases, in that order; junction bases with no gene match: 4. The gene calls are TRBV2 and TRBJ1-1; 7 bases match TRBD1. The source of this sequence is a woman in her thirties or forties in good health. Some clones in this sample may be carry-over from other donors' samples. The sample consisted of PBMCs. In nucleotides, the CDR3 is TGTGCCAGCAGTGTTAGGGACAGTACTGAAGCTTTCTTT. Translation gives CASSVRDSTEAFF. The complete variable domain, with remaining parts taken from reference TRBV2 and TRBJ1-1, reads EPEVTQTPSHQVTQMGQEVILRCVPISNHLYFYWYRQILGQKVEFLVSFYNNEISEKSEIFDDQFSVERPDGSNFTLKIRSTKLEDSAMYFCASSVRDSTEAFFGQGTRLTVV.